Following are 5 T cell receptor beta chains from one sample sequenced in a study of blood T cell repertoires in COVID-19. Assay: immunoSEQ multiplex PCR; the TCRdb copy retains only in-frame clones and omits some. The repertoire holds roughly 110,000 clones, with approximately 80% as singletons. The material sequenced was peripheral blood. The receptor source for this set is a man between 65 and 85 years old with acute or convalescent COVID-19.

The chain has TRBV3-1 (or the pseudogene TRBV3-2) and TRBJ1-1, with D unresolved. The germline V gene encodes CDR1 LGHDT and CDR2 YNNKEL (reference sequence). The germline V and J ends were trimmed by 1 base and 1 base, with 4 bases remaining between them. The CDR3 consists of 13 residues. The CDR3 DNA sequence: TGTGCCAGCAGCCAAGTACAGAACACTGAAGCTTTCTTT. Its protein product is CASSQVQNTEAFF.

V gene TRBV5-1 combines with J gene TRBJ1-4, with D unresolved. Germline V gene lookup returns CDR1 SGHRS and CDR2 YFSETQ. Trimming stripped 5 bases from V and 5 bases from J, with 13 bases between. The CDR3 is made up of 14 amino acids. CDR3 region: CASRERTENEKLFF. The DNA of the CDR3 is TGCGCCAGCAGAGAGCGGACCGAAAATGAAAAACTGTTTTTT.

The gene calls are TRBV3-1 (or the pseudogene TRBV3-2) and TRBJ2-2, with D tentatively TRBD2 (6 bases). V dropped 2 bases and J dropped 1 base, with 11 bases sitting between them. Germline values: CDR1 LGHDT, CDR2 YNNKEL (reference sequence). The CDR3 is 16 residues long. The CDR3 reads CASSQRLALNTGELFF. CDR3 nucleotides: TGTGCCAGCAGCCAACGGCTAGCGTTGAACACCGGGGAGCTGTTTTTT.

This clone was found once. The V gene is TRBV11-2, the J gene TRBJ1-5, with D possibly TRBD1 on 6 matching bases. With 7 bases removed from V and 5 bases from J, the gap between germline ends came to 21 bases. The germline CDR1 and CDR2 sequences are SGHAT and FQNNGV. There are 16 residues in the CDR3. The CDR3 protein is CASIKSYRDTYQPQHF. The DNA of the CDR3 is TGTGCCAGCATCAAGTCCTACCGGGACACTTATCAGCCCCAGCATTTT.

The chain recombines TRBV2 with TRBJ1-2; 9 bases line up with TRBD1. The germline CDR1 and CDR2 sequences are SNHLY and FYNNEI. The CDR3 sequence is 15 residues long. The V segment lost 6 bases and the J segment 4 bases; nucleotides outside the gene matches: 9. Written as DNA, the CDR3 is TGTGCCAGCAGAGAAAGACAGGGGGAAACCTATGGCTACACCTTC. This translates into CASRERQGETYGYTF. Looking up the rest from reference TRBV2 and TRBJ1-2 gives the full variable domain: EPEVTQTPSHQVTQMGQEVILRCVPISNHLYFYWYRQILGQKVEFLVSFYNNEISEKSEIFDDQFSVERPDGSNFTLKIRSTKLEDSAMYFCASRERQGETYGYTFGSGTRLTVV.